This TCR beta chain was retrieved from a study of blood T cell repertoires in COVID-19. On the study more broadly: Samples representing acute and convalescent COVID-19 were sourced from the United States, Italy and Spain. PBMCs, B-cell-depleted T cells, or T cells provided the cDNA or gDNA that made up the material.

Original data processing: It was from reference gene primer amplification that nucleated cell counts were estimated. Using immunoSEQ multiplex PCR, the repertoire was profiled, and TCRdb retains in-frame clones only, with some absent. That table gives V, J and clone size, and the DNA gave D and trimming. The sample includes 150,000 or so clones, over 75% of them seen just once. The CDR3 is 15 amino acids. Germline CDR1 WNHNN, CDR2 SYGVQD (reference sequence). The ends were cut back, 0 bases at V and 6 bases at J, with 13 bases in the middle. The receptor was isolated from a man in his 60s with active or convalescent COVID-19. The chain couples TRBV10-1 to TRBJ2-3; weak D call: TRBD2 (5 bases). Material for sequencing was peripheral blood. This chain's CDR3 is CASSESSRGIDTQYF. CDR3 DNA sequence: TGCGCCAGCAGTGAGTCGAGTCGAGGGATCGATACGCAGTATTTT.